This T cell receptor beta chain was profiled in a study of blood T cell repertoires in COVID-19. The authors' processing: Estimation of nucleated cell counts relied on the amplification of reference gene primers. Produced via immunoSEQ multiplex PCR; TCRdb's table is partial and in-frame only. The V and J calls and clone size were taken over from that table, and D and trimming were inferred from the DNA. This table holds some 97,000 clones, around 81% found once. This clone has at least ten counts. This CDR3 has 12 residues. The V and J ends lost 4 bases and 6 bases respectively, with 10 bases between them. Germline values: CDR1 SQVTM, CDR2 ANQGSEA.

This rearrangement joins TRBV29-1 to TRBJ2-1; D remains ambiguous. The clonotype comes from a man aged 45-65 years with active or convalescent COVID-19. Sample: peripheral blood. The CDR3 DNA follows: TGCAGCGTTGCAGCGCACTCCAATGAGCAGTTCTTC. Its protein is CSVAAHSNEQFF.